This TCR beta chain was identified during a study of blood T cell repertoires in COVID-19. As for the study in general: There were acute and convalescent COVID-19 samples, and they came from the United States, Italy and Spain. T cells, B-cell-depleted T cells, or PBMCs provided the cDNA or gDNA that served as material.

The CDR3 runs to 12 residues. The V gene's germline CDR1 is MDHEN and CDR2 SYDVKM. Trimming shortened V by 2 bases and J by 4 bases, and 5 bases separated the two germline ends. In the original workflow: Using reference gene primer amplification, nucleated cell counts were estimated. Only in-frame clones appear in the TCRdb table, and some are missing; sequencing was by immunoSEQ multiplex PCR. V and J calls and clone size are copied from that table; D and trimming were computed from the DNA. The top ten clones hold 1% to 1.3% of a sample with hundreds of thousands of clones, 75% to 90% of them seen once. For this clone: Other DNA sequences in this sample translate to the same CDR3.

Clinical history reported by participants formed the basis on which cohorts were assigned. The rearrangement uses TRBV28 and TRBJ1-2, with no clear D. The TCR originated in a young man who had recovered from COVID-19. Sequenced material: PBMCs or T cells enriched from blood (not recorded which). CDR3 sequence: CASSLRGYGYTF. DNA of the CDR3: TGTGCCAGCAGTTTAAGAGGCTATGGCTACACCTTC.